These 20 T cell receptor beta chains originate from one sample sequenced in a study of tumor-infiltrating lymphocytes in primary liver carcinoma. Reverse transcription of approximately 500 ng total RNA with a constant-region primer produced TCR beta cDNA. Libraries for TCR beta were built through three nested multiplex PCR rounds, which together made up a slightly modified ARM-PCR procedure. Researchers ran the first two PCR rounds for around 10 cycles each with TRBV1-TRBV30 forward primers and a C-beta reverse primer. TCRdb re-called the multiplex PCR reads with MiXCR, one entry per CDR3 protein. The table includes approximately 300,000 distinct CDR3 sequences, 50% to 70% detected once. The blood RNA (from unsorted whole blood) was obtained, and germline DNA was also extracted. The sample comprised peripheral blood. The receptors come from a man aged 40-49 years with primary liver carcinoma and hepatitis B virus infection.

On this clonotype: At one end, the junction sequence differs from germline, possibly due to a read error. This chain uses TRBV6-5 with TRBJ1-5; 8 bases fit TRBD1. CDR1 MNHEY and CDR2 SVGAGI come from the germline V gene. The CDR3 sequence is 15 residues long. As DNA, the CDR3 is TGTGCCAGCAGTTACTCGGGGACAGGCAATCAGCCCAAGCATTTT. Its protein product is CASSYSGTGNQPKHF.

Comments on this clonotype: This sequence may be a read error, since a much larger clone differs from it by one base. Here the CDR3 omits its conserved ending phenylalanine or tryptophan, so a read error is the likely source. The V and J genes are TRBV29-1 and TRBJ2-1; D perhaps matches TRBD1 (5 bases). The germline V gene encodes CDR1 SQVTM and CDR2 ANQGSEA. V gave up 7 bases and J gave up 0 bases, with 13 bases separating them. This CDR3 is built from 14 residues. CDR3 residues: CSARTGSSYNEQFL. CDR3 sequence (DNA): TGCAGCGCCCGTACAGGATCCTCCTACAATGAGCAGTTCTTA.

Only a few counts were recorded for this clonotype. The rearrangement uses TRBV5-4 and TRBJ2-3; D is unresolved. The V gene lost 4 bases and the J gene lost 1 base, with 10 bases spanning the gap. The length of the CDR3 is 14 residues. Per germline, CDR1 SGHNT and CDR2 YYREEE (reference sequence). This CDR3 is CASSPLVGTDTQYF. DNA for the CDR3: TGTGCCAGCAGCCCCTTGGTCGGCACAGATACGCAGTATTTT.

The V and J genes are TRBV25-1 and TRBJ2-1, with 7 positions matching TRBD2. The length of the CDR3 is 16 residues. Trimming took 3 bases from V and 7 from J; bases not matched to a gene: 12. Germline lookup yields CDR1 MGHDK and CDR2 SYGVNS. In DNA form, the CDR3 reads TGTGCCAGCAGTGAGGGGGGGAGTGGGGCTTGGAATGAGCAGTTCTTC. This gives the protein CASSEGGSGAWNEQFF.

As to this clonotype: This may arise from a read error, as a much more abundant clone is one base away. The chain links TRBV29-1 to TRBJ2-7; perhaps TRBD2 as D (7 bases). CDR3 length: 15 residues. CDR1 and CDR2 (germline): SQVTM, ANQGSEA. The CDR3 DNA follows: TGCAGCGTTGAATTTCGGGGGGCTCAATACTACGAGCAGCACTTC. It codes for CSVEFRGAQYYEQHF.

The V gene is TRBV6-6, the J gene TRBJ1-1; TRBD1 agrees at 7 bases. Looked up from germline, CDR1 is MNHNY and CDR2 is SVGAGI (reference sequence). This CDR3 comprises 15 residues. V trimming: 7 bases; J trimming: 3 bases; junction bases outside the gene matches: 11. Written as DNA, the CDR3 is TGTGCCAGCAATTATCCACAGGGGCCTCACACTGAAGCTTTCTTT. This gives the protein CASNYPQGPHTEAFF.

Worth noting for this clonotype: The conserved phenylalanine or tryptophan normally closing the CDR3 is absent here, so this likely arose from a read error. The chain links TRBV9 to TRBJ2-2; 8 bases fit TRBD2. CDR3 length: 15 amino acids. CDR1 is SGDLS, CDR2 YYNGEE, per germline. After removal of 4 bases from V and 1 base from J, the junction contained 3 bases not matched to a gene. The CDR3 DNA sequence: TGTGCCAGCAGCCCACGGGAGGGGAACACCGGGGAGCTGTTTCTT. This gives the protein CASSPREGNTGELFL.

This clonotype was picked up a small number of times. This rearrangement joins TRBV10-3 to TRBJ1-3; 7 bases are shared with TRBD1. CDR1 and CDR2 (germline): ENHRY, SYGVKD. CDR3 length: 16 residues. The J segment lost 4 bases and the V segment lost 4 bases, leaving 10 bases of the junction unmatched. The CDR3 is CAISGKDRVRGNTIYF. CDR3 nucleotides: TGTGCCATCAGTGGGAAAGACAGGGTACGGGGAAACACCATATATTTT.

Here the CDR3 reads CASNPQSNYGYTF. The CDR3 DNA reads TGTGCCAGCAACCCACAGAGTAACTATGGCTACACCTTC. J is TRBJ1-2 and V is TRBV11-1, with no clear D. V lost 7 bases and J 1 base, leaving 10 bases between the germline ends. The CDR3 covers 13 residues. The germline CDR1 and CDR2 sequences are SGHAT and FQDESV (reference sequence). Together with reference TRBV11-1 and TRBJ1-2, the CDR3 gives the full variable domain: EAEVAQSPRYKITEKSQAVAFWCDPISGHATLYWYRQILGQGPELLVQFQDESVVDDSQLPKDRFSAERLKGVDSTLKIQPAELGDSAMYLCASNPQSNYGYTFGSGTRLTVV.

The chain has TRBV5-6 and TRBJ1-3; D perhaps matches TRBD1 (5 bases). Germline V gene sequence: CDR1 SGHDT, CDR2 YYEEEE. The CDR3 length is 12 residues. The V end lost 4 bases, the J end lost 5 bases, and 7 bases lay between the germline ends. Written as DNA, the CDR3 is TGTGCCAGCAGCCGGGACCGAAACACCATATATTTT. It codes for CASSRDRNTIYF.

The V call is TRBV7-8, the J call TRBJ2-1; D gene uncertain. Trimming took off 1 base at V and 9 bases at J, with 7 bases between the two ends. This CDR3 comprises 12 residues. Per the germline V gene, CDR1 is SGHVS and CDR2 is FQNEAQ. CDR3 sequence: CASSLELGEQFF. CDR3 DNA: TGTGCCAGCAGCTTAGAATTGGGTGAGCAGTTCTTC. The whole variable domain, remainder taken from reference TRBV7-8 and TRBJ2-1, is GAGVSQSPRYKVAKRGQDVALRCDPISGHVSLFWYQQALGQGPEFLTYFQNEAQLDKSGLPSDRFFAERPEGSVSTLKIQRTQQEDSAVYLCASSLELGEQFFGPGTRLTVL.

This clonotype was counted a few times. This may be a read error: a much more frequent sequence differs by one nucleotide. The chain is built from TRBV12-3 or TRBV12-4 and TRBJ1-1, with D perhaps matching TRBD1 (5 bases). The CDR3 loop spans 12 amino acids. The ends were cut back, 1 base at V and 8 bases at J, with 8 bases in the middle. DNA for the CDR3: TGTGCCAGCAGTTTAGATTACAGGGAAGCTTTCTTT. This gives the protein CASSLDYREAFF.

Turning to this clonotype: This may come from a read error, since a much larger clone is one base off. The chain is built from TRBV4-2 and TRBJ2-1; 8 nucleotides match TRBD2. The CDR3 runs 18 residues. Germline V lookup: CDR1 LGHNA, CDR2 YNFKEQ. CDR3 in amino acids: CTSSQEGSGIFNYNEQFF. CDR3 in DNA: TGTACCAGCAGCCAAGAGGGTAGCGGGATTTTTAACTACAATGAGCAGTTCTTC.

This chain connects TRBV28 to TRBJ2-5; perhaps TRBD2 as D (5 bases). The V gene lost 5 bases and the J gene lost 3 bases, with 19 bases spanning the gap. Germline V gene data show CDR1 as MDHEN and CDR2 as SYDVKM. CDR3 length: 16 residues. CDR3 protein: CASSVPLSGRKETQYF. The CDR3 DNA reads as TGTGCCAGCAGTGTACCCTTATCTGGGAGAAAAGAGACCCAGTACTTC.

This clonotype was picked up many times. The V and J genes are TRBV4-2 and TRBJ1-2; D possibly corresponds to TRBD1 (6 bases). This CDR3 region has 13 residues. Germline V lookup: CDR1 LGHNA, CDR2 YNFKEQ. V was cut by 0 bases and J by 7 bases, with 9 bases left in between. CDR3 coding DNA: TGTGCCAGCAGCCAAGATCAGGGGACTGGCTACACCTTC. Translating gives CASSQDQGTGYTF.

Concerning this clonotype: This may be a read error: a much more frequent sequence differs by one nucleotide. The V call is TRBV6-5, the J call TRBJ1-1; possibly TRBD1 for D (5 bases). Germline CDR1 is MNHEY and CDR2 is SVGAGI. The CDR3 totals 13 residues. V gave up 0 bases and J gave up 8 bases, with 10 bases separating them. The CDR3 loop reads CASSYSGTREAFF. Here the CDR3 DNA reads TGTGCCAGCAGTTACTCGGGGACGAGGGAAGCTTTCTTT.

Comments on this clonotype: A read error may account for a junction end that differs from germline. The CDR3 sequence: CASSLSTGSNSPLNF. The CDR3 region has the DNA TGTGCCAGCAGCTTATCGACGGGGTCCAATTCACCCCTCAACTTT. J is TRBJ1-6 and V is TRBV11-1; D uncertain. This CDR3 is 15 amino acids long. CDR1 and CDR2 (germline): SGHAT, FQDESV (reference sequence).

As concerns this clonotype: One junction end disagrees with the germline gene, perhaps due to a read error. The V and J genes are TRBV5-1 and TRBJ1-1; 7 bases are shared with TRBD1. Germline V gives CDR1 SGHRS, CDR2 YFSETQ. The CDR3 contains 15 residues. This CDR3 is CANSLVAGKGAEVFF. CDR3 DNA sequence: TGCGCCAACAGCTTGGTGGCAGGGAAGGGGGCTGAAGTTTTCTTT. The full variable domain, rest sourced from reference TRBV5-1 and TRBJ1-1, is KAGVTQTPRYLIKTRGQQVTLSCSPISGHRSVSWYQQTPGQGLQFLFEYFSETQRNKGNFPGRFSGRQFSNSRSEMNVSTLELGDSALYLCANSLVAGKGAEVFFGQGTRLTVV.

Concerning this clonotype: One junction end does not reproduce the germline sequence, and a read error may be involved. This chain joins TRBV6-1 and TRBJ1-1; unclear D gene. Germline V gene sequence: CDR1 MNHNS, CDR2 SASEGT. The CDR3 has 13 residues. CDR3: CASSEGRNIEAFF. CDR3 nucleotides: TGTGCCAGCAGTGAAGGCAGGAACATTGAAGCTTTCTTT.

This chain links TRBV6-1 with TRBJ1-1; 9 bases are shared with TRBD1. The V and J ends lost 4 bases and 4 bases, in that order; junction bases with no gene match: 4. The CDR3 length is 14 residues. Germline-derived CDR1 and CDR2 are MNHNS and SASEGT. The CDR3 nucleotides read TGTGCCAGCAGTGTTGACAGGGGGGGCACTGAAGCTTTCTTT. Protein sequence: CASSVDRGGTEAFF.